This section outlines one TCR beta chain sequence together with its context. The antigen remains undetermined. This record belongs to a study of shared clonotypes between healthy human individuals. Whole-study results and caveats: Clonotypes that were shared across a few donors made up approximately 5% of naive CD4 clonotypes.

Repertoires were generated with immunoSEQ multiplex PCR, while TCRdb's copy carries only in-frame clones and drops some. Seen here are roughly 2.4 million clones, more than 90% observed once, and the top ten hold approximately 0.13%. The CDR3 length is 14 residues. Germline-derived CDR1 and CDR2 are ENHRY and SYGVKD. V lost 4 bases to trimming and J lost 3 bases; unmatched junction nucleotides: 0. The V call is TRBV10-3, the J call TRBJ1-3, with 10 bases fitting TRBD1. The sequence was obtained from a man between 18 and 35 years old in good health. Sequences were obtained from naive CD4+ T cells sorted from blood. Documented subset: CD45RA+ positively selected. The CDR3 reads CAISGTGGGNTIYF. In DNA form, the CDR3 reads TGTGCCATCAGTGGGACAGGGGGTGGAAACACCATATATTTT.